This record looks at one TCR beta chain sequence and its context. This sample was included in a study of blood T cell repertoires in COVID-19. In the study overall: The United States, Italy and Spain were the sources of the acute and convalescent COVID-19 samples.

V shed 2 bases and J shed 5 bases, with 7 bases lying between them. Germline V lookup: CDR1 MNHEY, CDR2 SMNVEV (reference sequence). The length of the CDR3 is 13 residues. Source study methods: Estimates of nucleated cell counts were drawn from the amplification of reference gene primers. Sequencing was performed with immunoSEQ multiplex PCR; in TCRdb, only in-frame clones are kept and a portion is missing. V, J and clone size are taken as reported in that table, and D and trimming were inferred from the DNA itself. The sample contains 200,000 to 300,000 clones, 84% of which appear only once. This receptor was taken from a man aged 55-75 years with acute or convalescent COVID-19. The chain uses TRBV27 and TRBJ2-1, with a tentative D call TRBD1 (6 bases). Material: peripheral blood. The CDR3: CASSLGGHNEQFF. In DNA form, the CDR3 reads TGTGCCAGCAGTTTAGGGGGCCACAATGAGCAGTTCTTC.